The following is a T cell receptor (beta chain) sequence with its context. The antigen is not known. For repertoire sequencing, the TCR beta CDR3 regions were amplified from RNA transcripts. HTBI primers were employed in first-round RT-PCR, then a second-round multiplex PCR followed. TCRdb redid the calling of the multiplex PCR reads with MiXCR, one entry per CDR3 protein. The data hold about 380,000 distinct CDR3 sequences, with just over 15% observed a single time. The data are from a study of Graves' ophthalmopathy and Graves' hyperthyroidism. Study-level points and caveats: Most thyroid clonotypes with frequency above 0.001 were detected in blood too.

The CDR3 is 16 amino acids. V was pared by 1 base and J by 0 bases, with 13 bases between. Germline V CDR1 and CDR2: LNHNV, YYDKDF (reference sequence). Hyperthyroidism was classified as stable if no ophthalmopathy occurred within 18 months of follow-up. The rearrangement joins TRBV15 to TRBJ2-7; no clear D gene. Sequencing input: peripheral blood. This TCR was sampled from a woman in her late teens or twenties with stable Graves' hyperthyroidism. CDR3 protein: CATSRGFPTSSYEQYF. The DNA for the CDR3 is TGTGCCACCAGCAGAGGGTTTCCAACGAGCTCCTACGAGCAGTACTTC.